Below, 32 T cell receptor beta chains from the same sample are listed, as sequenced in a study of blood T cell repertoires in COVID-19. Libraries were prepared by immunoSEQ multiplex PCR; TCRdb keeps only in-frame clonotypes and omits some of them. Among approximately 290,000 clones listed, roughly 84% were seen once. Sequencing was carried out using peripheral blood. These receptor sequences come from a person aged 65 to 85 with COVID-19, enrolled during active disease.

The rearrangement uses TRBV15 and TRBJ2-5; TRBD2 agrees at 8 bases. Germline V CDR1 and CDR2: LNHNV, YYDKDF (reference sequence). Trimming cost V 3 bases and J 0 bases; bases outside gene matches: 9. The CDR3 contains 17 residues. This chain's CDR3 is CATSSFTSGQYQETQYF. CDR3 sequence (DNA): TGTGCCACCAGCAGTTTCACTAGCGGCCAGTACCAAGAGACCCAGTACTTC. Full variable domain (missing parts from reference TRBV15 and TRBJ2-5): DAMVIQNPRYQVTQFGKPVTLSCSQTLNHNVMYWYQQKSSQAPKLLFHYYDKDFNNEADTPDNFQSRRPNTSFCFLDIRSPGLGDTAMYLCATSSFTSGQYQETQYFGPGTRLLVL.

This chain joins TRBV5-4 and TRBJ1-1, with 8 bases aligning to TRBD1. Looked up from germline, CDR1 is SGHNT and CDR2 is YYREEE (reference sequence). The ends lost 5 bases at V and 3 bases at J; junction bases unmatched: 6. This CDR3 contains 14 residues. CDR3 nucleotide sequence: TGTGCCAGCAGTCGGACAGGGCTGGACACTGAAGCTTTCTTT. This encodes CASSRTGLDTEAFF.

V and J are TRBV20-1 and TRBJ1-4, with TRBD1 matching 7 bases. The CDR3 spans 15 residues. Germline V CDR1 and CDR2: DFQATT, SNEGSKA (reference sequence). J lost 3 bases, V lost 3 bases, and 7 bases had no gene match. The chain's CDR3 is CSASRTGLPNEKLFF. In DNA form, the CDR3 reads TGCAGTGCTAGTAGGACAGGCTTACCTAATGAAAAACTGTTTTTT.

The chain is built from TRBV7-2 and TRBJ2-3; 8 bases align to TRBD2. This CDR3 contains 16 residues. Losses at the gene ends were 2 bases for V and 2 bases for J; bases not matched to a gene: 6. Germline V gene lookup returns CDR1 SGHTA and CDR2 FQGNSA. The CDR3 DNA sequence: TGTGCCAGCAGCTTAATCGGGGGGGCTAACACAGATACGCAGTATTTT. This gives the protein CASSLIGGANTDTQYF.

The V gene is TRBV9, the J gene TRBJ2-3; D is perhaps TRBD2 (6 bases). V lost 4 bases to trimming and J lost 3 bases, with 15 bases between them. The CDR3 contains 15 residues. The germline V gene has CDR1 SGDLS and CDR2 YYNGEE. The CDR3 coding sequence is TGTGCCAGCAGCCCCCCCGGGAGAGGTACAGATACGCAGTATTTT. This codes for CASSPPGRGTDTQYF.

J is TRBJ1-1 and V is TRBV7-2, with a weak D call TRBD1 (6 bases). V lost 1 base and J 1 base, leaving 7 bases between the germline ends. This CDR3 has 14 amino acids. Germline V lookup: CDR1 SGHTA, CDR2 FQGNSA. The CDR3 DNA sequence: TGTGCCAGCAGCTTAGGGACAGCGAACACTGAAGCTTTCTTT. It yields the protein CASSLGTANTEAFF.

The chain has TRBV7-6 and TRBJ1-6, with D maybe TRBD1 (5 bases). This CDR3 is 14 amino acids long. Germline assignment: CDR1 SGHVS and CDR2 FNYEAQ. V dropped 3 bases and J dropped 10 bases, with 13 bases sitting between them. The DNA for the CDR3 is TGTGCCAGCAGCTTGCAGGGTTTTAACTCACCCCTCCACTTT. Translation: CASSLQGFNSPLHF.

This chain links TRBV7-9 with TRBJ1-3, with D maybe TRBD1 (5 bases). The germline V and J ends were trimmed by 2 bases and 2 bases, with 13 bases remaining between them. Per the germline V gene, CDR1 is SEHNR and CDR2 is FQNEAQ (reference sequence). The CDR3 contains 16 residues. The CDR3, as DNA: TGTGCCAGCAGCTTAACGCGGGGGAAAGCTGGAAACACCATATATTTT. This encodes CASSLTRGKAGNTIYF. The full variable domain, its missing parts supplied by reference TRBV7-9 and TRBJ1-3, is DTGVSQNPRHKITKRGQNVTFRCDPISEHNRLYWYRQTLGQGPEFLTYFQNEAQLEKSRLLSDRFSAERPKGSFSTLEIQRTEQGDSAMYLCASSLTRGKAGNTIYFGEGSWLTVV.

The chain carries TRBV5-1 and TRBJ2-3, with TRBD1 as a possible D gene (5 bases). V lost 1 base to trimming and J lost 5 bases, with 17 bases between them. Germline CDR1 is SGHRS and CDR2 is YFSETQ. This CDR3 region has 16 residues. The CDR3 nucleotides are TGCGCCAGCAGCTTGTATGCAGGGTTGTTTCGAGATACGCAGTATTTT. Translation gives CASSLYAGLFRDTQYF.

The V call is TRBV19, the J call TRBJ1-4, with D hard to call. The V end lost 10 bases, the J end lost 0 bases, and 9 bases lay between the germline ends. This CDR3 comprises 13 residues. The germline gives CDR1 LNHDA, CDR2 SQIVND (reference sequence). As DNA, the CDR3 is TGTGCCATTCAACGGGCAACTAATGAAAAACTGTTTTTT. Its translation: CAIQRATNEKLFF. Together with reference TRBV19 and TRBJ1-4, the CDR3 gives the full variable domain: DGGITQSPKYLFRKEGQNVTLSCEQNLNHDAMYWYRQDPGQGLRLIYYSQIVNDFQKGDIAEGYSVSREKKESFPLTVTSAQKNPTAFYLCAIQRATNEKLFFGSGTQLSVL.

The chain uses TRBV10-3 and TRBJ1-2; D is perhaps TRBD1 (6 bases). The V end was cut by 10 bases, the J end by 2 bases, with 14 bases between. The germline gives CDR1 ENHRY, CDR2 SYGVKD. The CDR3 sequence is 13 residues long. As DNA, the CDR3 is TGTGCCACCATAAAGGACAGCAACTATGGCTACACCTTC. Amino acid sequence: CATIKDSNYGYTF.

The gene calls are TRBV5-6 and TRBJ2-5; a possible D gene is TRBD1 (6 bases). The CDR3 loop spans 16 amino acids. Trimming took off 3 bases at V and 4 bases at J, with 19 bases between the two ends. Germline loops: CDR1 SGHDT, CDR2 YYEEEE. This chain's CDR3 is CASSWPAQGRGETQYF. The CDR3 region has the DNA TGTGCCAGCAGCTGGCCGGCTCAGGGGCGCGGAGAGACCCAGTACTTC.

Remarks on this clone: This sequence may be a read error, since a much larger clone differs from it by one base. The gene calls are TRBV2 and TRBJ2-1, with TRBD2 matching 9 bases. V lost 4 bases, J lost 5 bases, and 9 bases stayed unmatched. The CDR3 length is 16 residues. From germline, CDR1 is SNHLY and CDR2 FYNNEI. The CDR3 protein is CASSGALSGRNNEQFF. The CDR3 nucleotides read TGTGCCAGCAGTGGAGCGCTAAGCGGGAGGAACAATGAGCAGTTCTTC.

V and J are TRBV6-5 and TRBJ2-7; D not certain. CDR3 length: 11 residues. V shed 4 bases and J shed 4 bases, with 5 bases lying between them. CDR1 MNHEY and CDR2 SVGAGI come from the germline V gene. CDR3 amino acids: CASSSLYEQYF. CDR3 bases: TGTGCCAGCAGTTCCCTATACGAGCAGTACTTC.

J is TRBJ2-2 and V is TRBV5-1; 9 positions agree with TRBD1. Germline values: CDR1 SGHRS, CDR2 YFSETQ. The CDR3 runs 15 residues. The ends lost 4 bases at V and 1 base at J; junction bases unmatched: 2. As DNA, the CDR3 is TGCGCCAGCAGCCCGGGACAGGGGAACACCGGGGAGCTGTTTTTT. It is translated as CASSPGQGNTGELFF.

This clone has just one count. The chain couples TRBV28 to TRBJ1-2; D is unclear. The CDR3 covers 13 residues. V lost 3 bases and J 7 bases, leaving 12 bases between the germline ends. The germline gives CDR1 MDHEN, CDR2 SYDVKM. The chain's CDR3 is CASSFIRVAGYTF. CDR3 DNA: TGTGCCAGCAGTTTTATTAGAGTCGCTGGCTACACCTTC.

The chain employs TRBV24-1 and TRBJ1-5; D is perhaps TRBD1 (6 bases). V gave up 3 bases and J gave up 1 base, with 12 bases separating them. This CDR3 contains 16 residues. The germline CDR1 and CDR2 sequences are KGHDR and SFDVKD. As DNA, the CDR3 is TGTGCCACCAGTGATCGCGGCAGGGGAAGCAATCAGCCCCAGCATTTT. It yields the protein CATSDRGRGSNQPQHF.

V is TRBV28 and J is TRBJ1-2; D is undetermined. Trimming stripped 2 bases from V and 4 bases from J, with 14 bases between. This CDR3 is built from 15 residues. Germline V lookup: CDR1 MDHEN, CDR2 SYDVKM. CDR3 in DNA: TGTGCCAGCAGTTTAGGAGCCGGCGGGGTCTATGGCTACACCTTC. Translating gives CASSLGAGGVYGYTF.

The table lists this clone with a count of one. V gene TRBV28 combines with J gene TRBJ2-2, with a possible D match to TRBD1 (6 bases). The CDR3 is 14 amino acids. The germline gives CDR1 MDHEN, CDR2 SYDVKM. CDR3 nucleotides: TGTGCTATCGGCCCAGGGGCGAACACCGGGGAGCTGTTTTTT. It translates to CAIGPGANTGELFF.

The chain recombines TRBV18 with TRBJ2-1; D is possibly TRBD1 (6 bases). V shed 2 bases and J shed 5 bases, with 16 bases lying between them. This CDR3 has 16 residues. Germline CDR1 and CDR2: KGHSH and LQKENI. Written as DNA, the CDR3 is TGTGCCAGCTCACCAATCACAGGGTCACAGGACAATGAGCAGTTCTTC. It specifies CASSPITGSQDNEQFF.

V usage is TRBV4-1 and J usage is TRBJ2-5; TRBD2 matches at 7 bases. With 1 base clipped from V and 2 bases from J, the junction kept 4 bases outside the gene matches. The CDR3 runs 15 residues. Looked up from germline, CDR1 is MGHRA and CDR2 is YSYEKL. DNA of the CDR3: TGCGCCAGCAGCCAAGGCCCAGCGGGGCAAGAGACCCAGTACTTC. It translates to CASSQGPAGQETQYF.

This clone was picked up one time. The CDR3 region is CASRTVLAGPQETQYF. The CDR3 bases are TGTGCCAGCCGGACGGTACTAGCGGGACCACAAGAGACCCAGTACTTC. The chain links TRBV28 to TRBJ2-5; 10 bases match TRBD2. CDR1 MDHEN and CDR2 SYDVKM come from the germline V gene. The length of the CDR3 is 16 residues. V shed 8 bases and J 2 bases; nucleotides not matched to a gene: 11.

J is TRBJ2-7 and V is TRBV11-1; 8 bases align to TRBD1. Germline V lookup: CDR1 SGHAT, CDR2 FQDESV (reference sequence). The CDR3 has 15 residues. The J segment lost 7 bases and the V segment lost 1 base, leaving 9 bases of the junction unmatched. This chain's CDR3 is CASSLVDRVPREQYF. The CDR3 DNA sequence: TGTGCCAGCAGCTTAGTGGACAGGGTGCCTCGTGAGCAGTACTTC.

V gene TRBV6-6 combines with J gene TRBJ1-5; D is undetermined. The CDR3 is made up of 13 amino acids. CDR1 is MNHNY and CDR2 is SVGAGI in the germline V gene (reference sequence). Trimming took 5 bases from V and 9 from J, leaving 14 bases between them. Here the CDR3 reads CASSGSTWGPQHF. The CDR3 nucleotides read TGTGCCAGCAGTGGGAGCACCTGGGGGCCCCAGCATTTT.

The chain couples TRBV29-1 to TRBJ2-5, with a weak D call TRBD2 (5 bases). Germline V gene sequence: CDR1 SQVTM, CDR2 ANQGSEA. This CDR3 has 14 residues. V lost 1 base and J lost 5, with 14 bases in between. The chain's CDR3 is CSVEASASGETQYF. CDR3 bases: TGCAGCGTTGAAGCATCCGCCTCGGGGGAGACCCAGTACTTC.

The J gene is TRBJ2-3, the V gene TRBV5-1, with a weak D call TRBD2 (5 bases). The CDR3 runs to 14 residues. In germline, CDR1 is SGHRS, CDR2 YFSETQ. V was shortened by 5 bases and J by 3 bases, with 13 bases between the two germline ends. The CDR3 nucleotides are TGCGCCAGCAGGGCCGCGTGGGAGACAGATACGCAGTATTTT. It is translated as CASRAAWETDTQYF. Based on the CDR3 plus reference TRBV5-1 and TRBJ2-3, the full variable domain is KAGVTQTPRYLIKTRGQQVTLSCSPISGHRSVSWYQQTPGQGLQFLFEYFSETQRNKGNFPGRFSGRQFSNSRSEMNVSTLELGDSALYLCASRAAWETDTQYFGPGTRLTVL.

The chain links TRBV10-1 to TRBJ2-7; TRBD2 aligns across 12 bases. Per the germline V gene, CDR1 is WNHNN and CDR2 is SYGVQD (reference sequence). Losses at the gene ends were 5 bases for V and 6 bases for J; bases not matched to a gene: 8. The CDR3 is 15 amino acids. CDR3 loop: CASSRLAGDLLEQYF. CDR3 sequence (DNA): TGCGCCAGCAGTCGACTAGCGGGGGACTTGCTCGAGCAGTACTTC.

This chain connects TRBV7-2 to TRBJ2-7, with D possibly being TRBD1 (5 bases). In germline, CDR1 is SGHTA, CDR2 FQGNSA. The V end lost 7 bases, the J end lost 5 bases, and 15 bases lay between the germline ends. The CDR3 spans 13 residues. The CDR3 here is CASKLGVSDEQYF. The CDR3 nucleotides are TGTGCCAGCAAATTAGGGGTTTCGGACGAGCAGTACTTC.

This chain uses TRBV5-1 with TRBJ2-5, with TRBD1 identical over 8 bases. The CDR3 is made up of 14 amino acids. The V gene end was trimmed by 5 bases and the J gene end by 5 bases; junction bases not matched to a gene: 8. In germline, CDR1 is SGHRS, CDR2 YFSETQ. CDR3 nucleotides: TGCGCCAGCAGAAGGACAGGGACGATGGAGACCCAGTACTTC. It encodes CASRRTGTMETQYF.

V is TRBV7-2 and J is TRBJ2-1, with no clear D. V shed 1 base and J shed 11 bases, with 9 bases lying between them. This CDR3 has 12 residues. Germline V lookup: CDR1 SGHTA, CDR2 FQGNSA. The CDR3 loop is CASSLGPPKQFF. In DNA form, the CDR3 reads TGTGCCAGCAGCTTAGGGCCTCCAAAGCAGTTCTTC.

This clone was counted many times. The CDR3 reads CACEGRGNTIYF. Written as DNA, the CDR3 is TGTGCCTGCGAGGGGAGGGGGAACACCATATATTTT. V is TRBV30 and J is TRBJ1-3; a possible D gene is TRBD1 (6 bases). The CDR3 contains 12 residues. V lost 6 bases and J 7 bases, leaving 13 bases between the germline ends. Germline V lookup: CDR1 GTSNPN, CDR2 SVGIG (reference sequence).

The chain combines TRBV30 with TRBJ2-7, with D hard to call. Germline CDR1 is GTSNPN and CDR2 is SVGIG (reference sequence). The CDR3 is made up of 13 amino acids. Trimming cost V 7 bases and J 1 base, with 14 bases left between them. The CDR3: CASASRFSYEQYF. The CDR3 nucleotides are TGTGCCTCCGCGAGTAGATTTTCCTACGAGCAGTACTTC.